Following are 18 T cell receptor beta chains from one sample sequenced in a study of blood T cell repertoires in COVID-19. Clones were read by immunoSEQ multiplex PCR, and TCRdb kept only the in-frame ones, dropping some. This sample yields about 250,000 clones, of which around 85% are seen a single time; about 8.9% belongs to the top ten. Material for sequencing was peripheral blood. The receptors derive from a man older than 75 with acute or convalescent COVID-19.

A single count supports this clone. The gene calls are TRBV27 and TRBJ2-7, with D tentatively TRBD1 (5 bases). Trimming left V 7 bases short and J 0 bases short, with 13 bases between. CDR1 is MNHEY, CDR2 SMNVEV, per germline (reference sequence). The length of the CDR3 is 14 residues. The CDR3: CASKSGDSSYEQYF. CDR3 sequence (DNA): TGTGCCAGCAAGTCCGGAGACAGCTCCTACGAGCAGTACTTC.

The CDR3 sequence: CASSSDRNTGELFF. The DNA for the CDR3 is TGCGCCAGCAGCTCCGACAGGAACACCGGGGAGCTGTTTTTT. V usage is TRBV5-1 and J usage is TRBJ2-2; TRBD1 might be the D (5 bases). V was cut by 3 bases and J by 1 base, with 7 bases left in between. Looked up from germline, CDR1 is SGHRS and CDR2 is YFSETQ. CDR3 length: 14 amino acids.

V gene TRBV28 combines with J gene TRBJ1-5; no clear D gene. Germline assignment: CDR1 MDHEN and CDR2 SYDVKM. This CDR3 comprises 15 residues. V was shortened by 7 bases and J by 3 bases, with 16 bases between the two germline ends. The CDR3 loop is CASTTFGGPNQPQHF. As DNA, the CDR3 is TGTGCCAGCACCACCTTTGGAGGACCCAATCAGCCCCAGCATTTT.

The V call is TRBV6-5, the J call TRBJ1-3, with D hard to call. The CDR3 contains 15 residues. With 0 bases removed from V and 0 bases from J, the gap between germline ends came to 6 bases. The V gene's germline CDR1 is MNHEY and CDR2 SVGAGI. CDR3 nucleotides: TGTGCCAGCAGTTACTCGGGGAGCTCTGGAAACACCATATATTTT. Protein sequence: CASSYSGSSGNTIYF.

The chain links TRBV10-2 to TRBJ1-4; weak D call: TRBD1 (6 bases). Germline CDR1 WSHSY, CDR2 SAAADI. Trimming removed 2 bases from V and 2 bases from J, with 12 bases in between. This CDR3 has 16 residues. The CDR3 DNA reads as TGCGCCAGCAGTGAGAGGGGGGGGAGGACTAATGAAAAACTGTTTTTT. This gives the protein CASSERGGRTNEKLFF.

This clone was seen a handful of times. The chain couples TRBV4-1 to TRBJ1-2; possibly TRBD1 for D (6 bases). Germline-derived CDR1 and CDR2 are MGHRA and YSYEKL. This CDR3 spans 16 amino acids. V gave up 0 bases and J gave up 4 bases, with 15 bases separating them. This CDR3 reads CASSQEWPGATYGYTF. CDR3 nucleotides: TGCGCCAGCAGCCAAGAGTGGCCAGGGGCTACCTATGGCTACACCTTC.

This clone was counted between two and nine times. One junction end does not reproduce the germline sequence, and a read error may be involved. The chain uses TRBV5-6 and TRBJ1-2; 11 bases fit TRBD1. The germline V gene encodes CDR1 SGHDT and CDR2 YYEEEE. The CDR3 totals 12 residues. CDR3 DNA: TGTGCCAGCAGCCGGCGGGACAGGGGGAACTCCTTC. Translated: CASSRRDRGNSF.

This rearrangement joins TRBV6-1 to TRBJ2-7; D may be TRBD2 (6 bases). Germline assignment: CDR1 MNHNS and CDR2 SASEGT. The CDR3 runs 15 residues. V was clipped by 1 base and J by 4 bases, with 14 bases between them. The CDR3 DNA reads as TGTGCCAGCAGTGAAGTGGGACTCAACTCATACGAGCAGTACTTC. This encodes CASSEVGLNSYEQYF.

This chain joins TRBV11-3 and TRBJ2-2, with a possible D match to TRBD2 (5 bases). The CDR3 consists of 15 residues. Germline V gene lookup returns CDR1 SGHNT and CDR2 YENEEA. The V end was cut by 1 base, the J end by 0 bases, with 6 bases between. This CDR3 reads CASSLGGPNTGELFF. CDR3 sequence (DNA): TGTGCCAGCAGCTTAGGAGGGCCGAACACCGGGGAGCTGTTTTTT.

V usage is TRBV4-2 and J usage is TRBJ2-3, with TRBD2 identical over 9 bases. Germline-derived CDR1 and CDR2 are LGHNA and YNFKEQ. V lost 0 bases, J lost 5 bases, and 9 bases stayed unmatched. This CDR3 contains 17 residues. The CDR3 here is CASSQDKAGGPIDTQYF. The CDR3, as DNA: TGTGCCAGCAGCCAAGATAAGGCGGGAGGGCCTATAGATACGCAGTATTTT.

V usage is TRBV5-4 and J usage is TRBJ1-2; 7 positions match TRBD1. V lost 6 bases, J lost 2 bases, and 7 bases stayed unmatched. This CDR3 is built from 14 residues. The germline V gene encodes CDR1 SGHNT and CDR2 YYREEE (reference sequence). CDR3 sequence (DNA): TGTGCCAGCAAGGCCGGGACAGTGAACTATGGCTACACCTTC. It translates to CASKAGTVNYGYTF.

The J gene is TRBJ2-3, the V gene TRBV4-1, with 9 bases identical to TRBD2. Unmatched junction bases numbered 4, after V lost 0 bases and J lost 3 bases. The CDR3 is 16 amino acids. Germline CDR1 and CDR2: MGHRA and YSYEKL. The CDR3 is CASSQDGGGATDTQYF. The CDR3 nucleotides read TGCGCCAGCAGCCAAGATGGCGGGGGGGCGACAGATACGCAGTATTTT.

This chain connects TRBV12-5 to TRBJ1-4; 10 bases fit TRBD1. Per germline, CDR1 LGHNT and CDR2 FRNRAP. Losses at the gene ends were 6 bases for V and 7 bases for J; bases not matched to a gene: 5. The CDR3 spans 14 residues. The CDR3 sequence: CASGLGDRGEKLFF. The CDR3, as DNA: TGTGCTAGTGGACTTGGGGACAGGGGTGAAAAACTGTTTTTT.

The CDR3, as DNA: TGCGCCAGCAGCTCCTACTCCTACGAGCAGTACTTC. Protein: CASSSYSYEQYF. The chain recombines TRBV5-1 with TRBJ2-7, with D unresolved. The germline V gene has CDR1 SGHRS and CDR2 YFSETQ. V dropped 3 bases and J dropped 0 bases, with 4 bases sitting between them. CDR3 length: 12 amino acids. Full variable domain (rest looked up from reference TRBV5-1 and TRBJ2-7): KAGVTQTPRYLIKTRGQQVTLSCSPISGHRSVSWYQQTPGQGLQFLFEYFSETQRNKGNFPGRFSGRQFSNSRSEMNVSTLELGDSALYLCASSSYSYEQYFGPGTRLTVT.

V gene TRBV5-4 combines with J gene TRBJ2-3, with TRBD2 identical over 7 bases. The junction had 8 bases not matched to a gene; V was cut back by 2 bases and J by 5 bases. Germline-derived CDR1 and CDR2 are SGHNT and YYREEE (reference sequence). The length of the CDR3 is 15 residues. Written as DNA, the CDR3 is TGTGCCAGCAGCTTTGGGGGAGGGCCTGGAGATACGCAGTATTTT. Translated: CASSFGGGPGDTQYF. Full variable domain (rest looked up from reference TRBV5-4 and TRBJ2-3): ETGVTQSPTHLIKTRGQQVTLRCSSQSGHNTVSWYQQALGQGPQFIFQYYREEENGRGNFPPRFSGLQFPNYSSELNVNALELDDSALYLCASSFGGGPGDTQYFGPGTRLTVL.

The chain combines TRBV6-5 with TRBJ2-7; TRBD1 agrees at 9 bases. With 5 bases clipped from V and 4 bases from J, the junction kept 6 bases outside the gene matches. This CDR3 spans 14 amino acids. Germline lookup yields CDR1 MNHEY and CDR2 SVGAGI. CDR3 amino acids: CASSNPGQGYEQYF. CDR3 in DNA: TGTGCCAGCAGTAACCCGGGACAGGGTTACGAGCAGTACTTC.

The CDR3 nucleotides read TGCGCCAGCAGCGTCTCAGGGGGCATCTATGAGCAGTTCTTC. Protein sequence: CASSVSGGIYEQFF. This rearrangement joins TRBV5-1 to TRBJ2-1; TRBD1 matches 8 bases. The germline V gene encodes CDR1 SGHRS and CDR2 YFSETQ. Trimming at V came to 4 bases and at J to 8 bases, leaving 8 bases not matched to a gene. The CDR3 extends over 14 amino acids.

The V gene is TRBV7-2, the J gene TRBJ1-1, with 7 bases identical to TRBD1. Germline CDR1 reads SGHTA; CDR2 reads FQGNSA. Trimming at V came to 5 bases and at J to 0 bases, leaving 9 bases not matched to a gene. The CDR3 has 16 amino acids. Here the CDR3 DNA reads TGTGCCAGCAGCCCCCACCAAGGGGGCGTGAACACTGAAGCTTTCTTT. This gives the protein CASSPHQGGVNTEAFF. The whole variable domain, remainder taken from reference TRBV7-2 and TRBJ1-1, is GAGVSQSPSNKVTEKGKDVELRCDPISGHTALYWYRQSLGQGLEFLIYFQGNSAPDKSGLPSDRFSAERTGGSVSTLTIQRTQQEDSAVYLCASSPHQGGVNTEAFFGQGTRLTVV.